A selection of T cell receptor beta chains follows, all from one sample in a study of cytomegalovirus exposure and HLA in healthy donors. Repertoires were generated with immunoSEQ multiplex PCR, while TCRdb's copy carries only in-frame clones and drops some. The sample carries almost 75,000 clones, 70% to 90% recorded once. The specimen sequenced was PBMCs. The source of these receptors is a man between 25 and 39 years old in good health and CMV-seronegative. The conserved cysteine and the conserved F or W are not part of the CDR3 here. Fields, in order: V gene, clone size, CDR3 protein. Some rows mark clone size as missing; the rest say once, few, many or name a class of expanded clone.

>TRBV7-2|.
ASSQGALFEEQF
>TRBV28|many
ASSSGTGNQPQH
>TRBV29-1|.
SVEVPTRGRDEQY
>TRBV7-3|.
ASSLDYNQPQH
>TRBV12-5|.
ASGLVFKDAGENTGELF
>TRBV5-1|.
ASSSGQPNTEAF
>TRBV4-1|.
ASSQGFRGNSNQPQH
>TRBV19|.
ASSPVLLQETQY
>TRBV5-1|.
ASSPTRIAEAF
>TRBV10-3|.
AISDPALLAGVVNEQF
>TRBV5-6|.
ASTEWRGGYNEQF
>TRBV23-1|few
ASSLGRLDGYT
>TRBV28|.
ASRPSSGNTIY
>TRBV4-3|few
ASSQAQGMNTEAF
>TRBV6-5|.
ASSYSLPGRGTEAF
>TRBV7-3|.
ASSFSPGGPYNEQF
>TRBV19|.
ASSIRRDWVF
>TRBV14|.
ASSLPGQGVPGQY
>TRBV30|.
AWSVTGGQPQH
>TRBV6-1|.
ASRTRPSTDTQY
>TRBV7-9|once
ASSFPGLVSYEQF
>TRBV9|few
ASSVGGSGPQF
>TRBV14|.
ASSHSGQGSEAF
>TRBV4-2|.
ASSHPRTGVLAPLH
>TRBV9|.
ASSVARSGRDPTDTQY
>TRBV28|.
ASSKSYGEAF
>TRBV19|.
ASNRGRAGNEQF
>TRBV30|.
ASGQGNYEQY
>TRBV4-2|.
ASSQEKGTPTDTQY
>TRBV4-3|.
ASSQDAGGTEAF
>TRBV6-6|.
ASSYSTGFTDTQY
>TRBV7-8|.
ASSLSGGRQPQH
>TRBV10-3|few
AISEPGPQGGYGYT
>TRBV29-1|.
SVVSGDGNQPQH
>TRBV18|.
ASSLGGDRSTEAF
>TRBV9|.
ASSVGGGPQETQY
>TRBV7-2|.
ASSGLGTGGIYEQY
>TRBV4-1|.
ASSQQATGFRTEAF
>TRBV4-2|once
ASSQGQYTDTQY
>TRBV27|.
ASTSFVGNQPQH